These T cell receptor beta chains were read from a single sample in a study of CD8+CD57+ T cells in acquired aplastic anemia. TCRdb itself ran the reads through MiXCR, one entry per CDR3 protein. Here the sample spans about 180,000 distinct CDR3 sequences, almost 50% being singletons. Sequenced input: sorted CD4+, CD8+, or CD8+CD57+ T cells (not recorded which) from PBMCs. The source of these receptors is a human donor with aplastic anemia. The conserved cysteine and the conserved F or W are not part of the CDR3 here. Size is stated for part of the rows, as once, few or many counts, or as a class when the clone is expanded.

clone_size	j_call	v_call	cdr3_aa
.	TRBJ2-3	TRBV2	ARGPEYLTDTQY
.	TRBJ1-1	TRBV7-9	ASSPLEGGGTEAF
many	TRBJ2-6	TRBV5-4	ASSLSIAASGANVLT
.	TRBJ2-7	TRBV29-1	SLAGQGY
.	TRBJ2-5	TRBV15	ATSRGGRETQY
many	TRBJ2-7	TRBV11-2	ASSLKVSGTGSYEQY
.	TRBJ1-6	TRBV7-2	ASSLSKGSYNSPLH
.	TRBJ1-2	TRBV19	ASSQTRSPYGYT
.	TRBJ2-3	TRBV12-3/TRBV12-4	ASSFPGLAGGYTDTQY
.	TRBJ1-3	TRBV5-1	ASRTSGNTIY
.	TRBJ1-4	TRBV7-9	ASVSRKTDNEKLF
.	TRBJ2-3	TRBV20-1	SASLSGRSTDTQY
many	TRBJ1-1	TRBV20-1	SATDRHTEAF
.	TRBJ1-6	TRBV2	ASGEMVRGSSPLH
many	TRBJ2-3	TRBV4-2	ASSLGGQGTDTQY
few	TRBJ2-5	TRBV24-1	ATSGSFQETQY
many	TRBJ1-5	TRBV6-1	ASSGHQRRGDQPQH
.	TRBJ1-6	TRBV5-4	ASSSYRDSTSPLH
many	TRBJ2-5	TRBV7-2	ASSFHSGGAGETQY
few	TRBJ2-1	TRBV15	ATSSVGTGLNEQF
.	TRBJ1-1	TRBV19	ASSILETGNSEAF
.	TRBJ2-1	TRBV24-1	ATSDPPGVREQF
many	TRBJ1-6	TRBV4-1	ASSQDPSGLSPLH